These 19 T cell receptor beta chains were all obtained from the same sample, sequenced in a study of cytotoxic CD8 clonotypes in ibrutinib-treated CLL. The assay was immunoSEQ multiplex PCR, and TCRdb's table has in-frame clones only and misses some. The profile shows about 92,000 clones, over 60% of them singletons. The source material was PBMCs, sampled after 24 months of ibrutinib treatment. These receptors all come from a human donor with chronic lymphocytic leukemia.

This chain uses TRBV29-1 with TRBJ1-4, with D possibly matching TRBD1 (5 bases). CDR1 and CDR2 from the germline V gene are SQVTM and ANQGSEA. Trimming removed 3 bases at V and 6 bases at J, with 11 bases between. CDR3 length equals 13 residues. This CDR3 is CSVDSGTDEKLFF. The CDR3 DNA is TGCAGCGTTGATTCTGGGACTGATGAAAAACTGTTTTTT.

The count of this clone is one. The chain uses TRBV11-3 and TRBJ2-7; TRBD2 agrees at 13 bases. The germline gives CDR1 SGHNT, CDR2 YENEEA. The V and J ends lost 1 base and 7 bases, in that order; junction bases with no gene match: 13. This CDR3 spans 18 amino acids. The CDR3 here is CASSLVSLWTSGSGEQYF. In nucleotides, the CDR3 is TGTGCCAGCAGCTTAGTTAGCCTGTGGACTAGCGGGAGTGGGGAGCAGTACTTC.

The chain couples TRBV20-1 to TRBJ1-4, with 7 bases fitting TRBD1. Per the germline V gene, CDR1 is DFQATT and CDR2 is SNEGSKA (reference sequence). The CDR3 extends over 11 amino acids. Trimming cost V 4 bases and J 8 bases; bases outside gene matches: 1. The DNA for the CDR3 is TGCAGTGCTAAACAGGGGGAAAAACTGTTTTTT. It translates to CSAKQGEKLFF.

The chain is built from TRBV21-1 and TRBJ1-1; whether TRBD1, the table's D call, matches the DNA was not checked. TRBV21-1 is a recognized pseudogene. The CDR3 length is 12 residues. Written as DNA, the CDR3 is TGTGCCAGCAGTCCAAGGGGGTCTGAAGCTTTCTTT. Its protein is CASSPRGSEAFF.

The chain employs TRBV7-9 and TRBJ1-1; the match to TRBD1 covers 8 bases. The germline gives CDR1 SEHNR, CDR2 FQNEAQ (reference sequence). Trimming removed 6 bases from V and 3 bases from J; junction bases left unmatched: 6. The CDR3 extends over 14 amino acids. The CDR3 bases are TGTGCCAGCAGAAGGACAGGGAGGTACACTGAAGCTTTCTTT. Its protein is CASRRTGRYTEAFF.

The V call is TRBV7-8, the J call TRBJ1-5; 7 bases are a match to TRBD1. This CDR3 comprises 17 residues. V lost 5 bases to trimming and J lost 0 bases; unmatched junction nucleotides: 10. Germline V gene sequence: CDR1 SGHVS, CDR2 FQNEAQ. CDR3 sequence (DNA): TGTGCCAGCAGCCTTCGGACAGGCTCGTATAGCAATCAGCCCCAGCATTTT. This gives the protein CASSLRTGSYSNQPQHF.

The DNA for the CDR3 is TGCAGCGTTGCCAGGCAGATCACAGATACGCAGTATTTT. This codes for CSVARQITDTQYF. This rearrangement joins TRBV29-1 to TRBJ2-3; no clear D gene. In germline, CDR1 is SQVTM, CDR2 ANQGSEA. V was trimmed by 4 bases and J by 2 bases, leaving 10 bases between them. The CDR3 is made up of 13 amino acids.

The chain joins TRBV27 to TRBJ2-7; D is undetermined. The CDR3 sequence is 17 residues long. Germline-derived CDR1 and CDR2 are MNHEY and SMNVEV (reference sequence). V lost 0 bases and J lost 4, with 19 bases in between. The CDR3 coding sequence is TGTGCCAGCAGTTTATCCGGATCTGATGTAGGCACTTACGAGCAGTACTTC. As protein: CASSLSGSDVGTYEQYF.

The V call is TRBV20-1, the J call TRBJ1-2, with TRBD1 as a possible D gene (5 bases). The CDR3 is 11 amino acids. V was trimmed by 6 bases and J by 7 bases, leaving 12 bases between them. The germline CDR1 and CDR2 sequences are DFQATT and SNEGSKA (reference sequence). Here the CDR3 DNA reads TGCAGTGCCCTCCCGGGGGGTGGCTACACCTTC. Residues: CSALPGGGYTF.

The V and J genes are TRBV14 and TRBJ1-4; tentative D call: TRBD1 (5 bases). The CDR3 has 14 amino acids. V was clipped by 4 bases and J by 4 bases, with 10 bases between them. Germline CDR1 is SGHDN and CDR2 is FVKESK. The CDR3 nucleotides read TGTGCCAGCAGCCTAGGGGTCGTTAATGAAAAACTGTTTTTT. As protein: CASSLGVVNEKLFF.

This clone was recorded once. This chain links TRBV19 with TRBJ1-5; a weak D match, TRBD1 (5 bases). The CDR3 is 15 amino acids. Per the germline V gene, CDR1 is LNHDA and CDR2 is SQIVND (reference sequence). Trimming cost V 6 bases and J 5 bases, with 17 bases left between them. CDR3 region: CASREPGLLHQPQHF. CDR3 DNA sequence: TGTGCCAGTAGAGAACCGGGACTCTTACATCAGCCCCAGCATTTT.

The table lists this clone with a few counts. The CDR3 loop is CASSVLAGGLDEQFF. Written as DNA, the CDR3 is TGTGCCAGCTCAGTACTAGCGGGAGGGCTCGATGAGCAGTTCTTC. V usage is TRBV18 and J usage is TRBJ2-1; 13 positions match TRBD2. Per germline, CDR1 KGHSH and CDR2 LQKENI. V gave up 5 bases and J gave up 8 bases; unmatched junction bases: 6. The CDR3 runs 15 residues.

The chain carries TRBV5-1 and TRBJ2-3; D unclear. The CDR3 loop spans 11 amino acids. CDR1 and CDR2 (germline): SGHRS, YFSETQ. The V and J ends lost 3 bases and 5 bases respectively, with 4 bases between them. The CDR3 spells CASSYEDTQYF. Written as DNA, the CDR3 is TGCGCCAGCAGCTACGAAGATACGCAGTATTTT.

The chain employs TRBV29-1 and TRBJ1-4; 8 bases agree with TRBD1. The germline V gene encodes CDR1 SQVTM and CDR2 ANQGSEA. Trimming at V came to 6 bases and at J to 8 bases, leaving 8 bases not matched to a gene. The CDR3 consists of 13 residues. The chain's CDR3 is CSVIQGASEKLFF. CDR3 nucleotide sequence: TGCAGCGTCATCCAGGGGGCGAGCGAAAAACTGTTTTTT.

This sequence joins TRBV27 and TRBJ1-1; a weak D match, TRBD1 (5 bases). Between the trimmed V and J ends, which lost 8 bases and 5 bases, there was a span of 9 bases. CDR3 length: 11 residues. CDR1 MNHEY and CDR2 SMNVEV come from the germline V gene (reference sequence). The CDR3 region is CASGGRTEAFF. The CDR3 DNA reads TGTGCCAGCGGGGGTCGGACTGAAGCTTTCTTT.

Here the CDR3 DNA reads TGTGCCAGCAGCCGGGGGGATTCGCTAGGCACAGATACGCAGTATTTT. Its translation: CASSRGDSLGTDTQYF. The V and J genes are TRBV28 and TRBJ2-3; 7 nucleotides line up with TRBD2. Germline lookup yields CDR1 MDHEN and CDR2 SYDVKM. V shed 6 bases, J shed 1 base, and the junction held 10 bases outside the gene matches. The CDR3 covers 16 residues.

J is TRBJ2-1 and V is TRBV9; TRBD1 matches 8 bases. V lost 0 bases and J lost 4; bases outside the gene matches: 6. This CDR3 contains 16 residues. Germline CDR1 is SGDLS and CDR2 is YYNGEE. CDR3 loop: CASSVATGGYYNEQFF. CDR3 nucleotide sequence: TGTGCCAGCAGCGTAGCAACAGGGGGTTATTACAATGAGCAGTTCTTC.

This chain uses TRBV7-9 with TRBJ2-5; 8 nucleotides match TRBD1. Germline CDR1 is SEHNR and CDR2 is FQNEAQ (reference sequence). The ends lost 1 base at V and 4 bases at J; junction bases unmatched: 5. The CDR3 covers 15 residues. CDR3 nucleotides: TGTGCCAGCAGCTTAGGGCAGGGGGCGAGAGAGACCCAGTACTTC. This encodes CASSLGQGARETQYF. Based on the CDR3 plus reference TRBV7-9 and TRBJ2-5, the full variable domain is DTGVSQNPRHKITKRGQNVTFRCDPISEHNRLYWYRQTLGQGPEFLTYFQNEAQLEKSRLLSDRFSAERPKGSFSTLEIQRTEQGDSAMYLCASSLGQGARETQYFGPGTRLLVL.

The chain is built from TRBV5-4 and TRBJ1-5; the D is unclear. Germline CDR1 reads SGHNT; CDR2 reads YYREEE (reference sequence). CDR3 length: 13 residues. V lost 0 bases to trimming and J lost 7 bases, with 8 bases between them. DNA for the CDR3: TGTGCCAGCAGCTTGGGGGCCGACCAGCCCCAGCATTTT. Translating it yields CASSLGADQPQHF.